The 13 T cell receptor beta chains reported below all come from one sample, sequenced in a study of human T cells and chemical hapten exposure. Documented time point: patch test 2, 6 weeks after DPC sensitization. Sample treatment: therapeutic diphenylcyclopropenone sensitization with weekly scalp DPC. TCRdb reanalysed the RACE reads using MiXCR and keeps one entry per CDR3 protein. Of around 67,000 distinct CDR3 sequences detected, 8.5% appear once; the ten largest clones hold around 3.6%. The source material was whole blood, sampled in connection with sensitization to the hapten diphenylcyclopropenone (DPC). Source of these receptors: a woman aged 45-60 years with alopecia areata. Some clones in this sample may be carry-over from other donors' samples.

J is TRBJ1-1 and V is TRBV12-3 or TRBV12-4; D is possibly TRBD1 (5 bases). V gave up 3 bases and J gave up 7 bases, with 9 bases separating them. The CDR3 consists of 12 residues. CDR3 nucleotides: TGTGCCAGCAGTTTCCAGGGCCTTGAAGCTTTCTTT. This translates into CASSFQGLEAFF.

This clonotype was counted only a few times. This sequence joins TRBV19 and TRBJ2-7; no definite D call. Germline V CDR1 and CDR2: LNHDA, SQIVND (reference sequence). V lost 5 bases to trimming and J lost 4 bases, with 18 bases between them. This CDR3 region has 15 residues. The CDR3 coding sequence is TGTGCCAGTAGTTCCCGGCACGCCCCGGAGTACGAGCAGTACTTC. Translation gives CASSSRHAPEYEQYF.

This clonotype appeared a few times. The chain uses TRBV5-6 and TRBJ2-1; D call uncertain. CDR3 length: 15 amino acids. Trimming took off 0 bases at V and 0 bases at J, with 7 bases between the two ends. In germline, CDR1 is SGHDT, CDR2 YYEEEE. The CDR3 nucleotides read TGTGCCAGCAGCTTGGGAGTCAGCTCCTACAATGAGCAGTTCTTC. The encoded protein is CASSLGVSSYNEQFF.

The CDR3 loop is CASSPYSAGANVLTF. CDR3 nucleotides: TGTGCCAGCAGCCCTTACAGCGCTGGGGCCAACGTCCTGACTTTC. The chain uses TRBV6-2 or TRBV6-3 and TRBJ2-6; D gene ambiguous. This CDR3 is 15 amino acids long. V lost 6 bases to trimming and J lost 2 bases, with 11 bases between them. Germline CDR1 is MNHEY and CDR2 is SVGEGT.

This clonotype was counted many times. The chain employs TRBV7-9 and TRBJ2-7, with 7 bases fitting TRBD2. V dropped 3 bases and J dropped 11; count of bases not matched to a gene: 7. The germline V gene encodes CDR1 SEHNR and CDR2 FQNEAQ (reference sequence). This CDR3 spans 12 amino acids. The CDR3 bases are TGTGCCAGCAGCTTGGAGACTAGCAGGGAGTACTTC. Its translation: CASSLETSREYF.

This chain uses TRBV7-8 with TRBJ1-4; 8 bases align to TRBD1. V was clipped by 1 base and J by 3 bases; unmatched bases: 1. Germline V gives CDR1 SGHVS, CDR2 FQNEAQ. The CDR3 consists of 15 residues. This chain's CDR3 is CASSLGTGPNEKLFF. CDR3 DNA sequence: TGTGCCAGCAGCTTAGGGACAGGGCCTAATGAAAAACTGTTTTTT. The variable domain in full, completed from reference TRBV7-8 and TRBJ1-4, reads GAGVSQSPRYKVAKRGQDVALRCDPISGHVSLFWYQQALGQGPEFLTYFQNEAQLDKSGLPSDRFFAERPEGSVSTLKIQRTQQEDSAVYLCASSLGTGPNEKLFFGSGTQLSVL.

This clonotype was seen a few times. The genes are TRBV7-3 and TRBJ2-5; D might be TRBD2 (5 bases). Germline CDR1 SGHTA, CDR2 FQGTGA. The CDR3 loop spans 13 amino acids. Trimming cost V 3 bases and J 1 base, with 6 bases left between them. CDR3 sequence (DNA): TGTGCCAGCAGCTTTGGGAGCCAAGAGACCCAGTACTTC. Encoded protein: CASSFGSQETQYF.

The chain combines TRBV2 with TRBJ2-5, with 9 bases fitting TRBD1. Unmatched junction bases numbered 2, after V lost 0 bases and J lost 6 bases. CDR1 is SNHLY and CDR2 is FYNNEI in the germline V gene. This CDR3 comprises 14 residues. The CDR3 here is CASSEAGQGKTQYF. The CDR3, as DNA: TGTGCCAGCAGTGAAGCGGGACAGGGAAAGACCCAGTACTTC.

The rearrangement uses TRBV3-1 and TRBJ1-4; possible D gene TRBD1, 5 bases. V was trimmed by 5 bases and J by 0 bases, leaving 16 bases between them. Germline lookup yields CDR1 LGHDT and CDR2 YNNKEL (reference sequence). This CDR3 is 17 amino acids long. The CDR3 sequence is CASSNKWDGTTNEKLFF. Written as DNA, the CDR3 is TGTGCCAGCAGCAATAAATGGGACGGCACAACTAATGAAAAACTGTTTTTT.

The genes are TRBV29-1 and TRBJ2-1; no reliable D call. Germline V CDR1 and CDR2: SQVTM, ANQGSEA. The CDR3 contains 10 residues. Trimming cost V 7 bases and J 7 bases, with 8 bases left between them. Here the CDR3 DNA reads TGCAGCGCCCTGCAGAATGAGCAGTTCTTC. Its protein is CSALQNEQFF.

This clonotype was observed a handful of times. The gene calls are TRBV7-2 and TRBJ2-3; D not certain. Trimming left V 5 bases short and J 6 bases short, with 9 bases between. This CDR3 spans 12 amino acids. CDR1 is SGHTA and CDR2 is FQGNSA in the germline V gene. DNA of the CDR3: TGTGCCAGCAGCCTGAAAGGGGATACGCAGTATTTT. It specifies CASSLKGDTQYF.

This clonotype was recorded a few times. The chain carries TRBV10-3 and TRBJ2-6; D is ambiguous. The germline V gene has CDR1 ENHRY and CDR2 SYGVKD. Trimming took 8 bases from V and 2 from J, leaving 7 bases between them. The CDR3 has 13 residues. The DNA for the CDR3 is TGTGCCATCGGAACAGCTGGGGCCAACGTCCTGACTTTC. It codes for CAIGTAGANVLTF.

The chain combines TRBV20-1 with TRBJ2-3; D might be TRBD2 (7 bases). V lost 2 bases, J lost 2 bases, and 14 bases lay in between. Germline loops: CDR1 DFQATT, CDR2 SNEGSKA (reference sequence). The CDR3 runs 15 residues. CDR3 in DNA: TGCAGTGCTAGACCATGGGGGGGGGCCACAGATACGCAGTATTTT. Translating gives CSARPWGGATDTQYF.